This T cell receptor beta chain emerged from a study of blood T cell repertoires in COVID-19. About the study: The United States, Italy and Spain provided the acute and convalescent COVID-19 samples. PBMCs, B-cell-depleted T cells, or T cells were the source of the cDNA or gDNA that made up the material.

In the original processing: Reference gene primer amplification yielded estimated nucleated cell counts. Assay: immunoSEQ multiplex PCR; the TCRdb copy retains only in-frame clones and omits some. V, J and clone size reflect that table, while D and trimming were determined from the DNA. The sample consists of approximately 240,000 clones, under 90% of them appearing once. This CDR3 has 16 residues. CDR1 MGHRA and CDR2 YSYEKL come from the germline V gene. V lost 0 bases and J lost 3, with 15 bases in between. The sequenced material came from peripheral blood. The chain joins TRBV4-1 to TRBJ2-7, with D maybe TRBD1 (6 bases). The TCR sequence derives from a woman in her sixties or seventies who had recovered from COVID-19. The CDR3 sequence is CASSQEGGGRHYEQYF. CDR3 nucleotides: TGCGCCAGCAGCCAAGAGGGTGGGGGCCGCCACTACGAGCAGTACTTC.